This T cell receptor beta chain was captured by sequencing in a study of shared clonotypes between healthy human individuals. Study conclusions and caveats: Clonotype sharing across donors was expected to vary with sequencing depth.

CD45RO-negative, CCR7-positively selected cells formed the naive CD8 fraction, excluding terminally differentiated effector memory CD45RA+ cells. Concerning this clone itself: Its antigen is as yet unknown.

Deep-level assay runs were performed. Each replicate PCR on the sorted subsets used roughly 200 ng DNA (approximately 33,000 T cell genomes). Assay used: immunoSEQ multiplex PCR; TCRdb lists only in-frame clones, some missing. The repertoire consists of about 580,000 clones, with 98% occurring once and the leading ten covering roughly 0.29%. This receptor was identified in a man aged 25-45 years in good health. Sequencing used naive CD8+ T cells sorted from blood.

The CDR3 spells CASSLDPGTNNEQFF. The CDR3 region has the DNA TGTGCCAGCAGCTTAGATCCCGGGACTAACAATGAGCAGTTCTTC. This chain joins TRBV11-2 and TRBJ2-1, with TRBD2 matching 7 bases. The length of the CDR3 is 15 residues. The ends lost 0 bases at V and 5 bases at J; junction bases unmatched: 4. Germline values: CDR1 SGHAT, CDR2 FQNNGV.